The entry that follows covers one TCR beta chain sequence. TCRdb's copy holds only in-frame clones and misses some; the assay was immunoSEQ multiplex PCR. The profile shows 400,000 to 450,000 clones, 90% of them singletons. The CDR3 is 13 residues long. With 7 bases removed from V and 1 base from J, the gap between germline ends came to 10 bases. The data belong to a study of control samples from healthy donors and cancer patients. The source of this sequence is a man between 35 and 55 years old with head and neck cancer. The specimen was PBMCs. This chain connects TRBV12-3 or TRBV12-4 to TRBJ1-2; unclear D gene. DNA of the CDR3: TGTGCCAGCACCCTAGGGTATAACTATGGCTACACCTTC. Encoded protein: CASTLGYNYGYTF.